This TCR beta chain comes out of a study of cytomegalovirus exposure and HLA in healthy donors. The PCR ran on 60 Vbeta and 13 Jbeta primers. The protocol was immunoSEQ multiplex PCR, while the TCRdb copy is restricted to in-frame clones and leaves out a portion. The top ten clones hold 0.2% to 0.25% of a sample with roughly 240,000 clones, approximately 81% of them seen once. Germline V gives CDR1 LNHDA, CDR2 SQIVND (reference sequence). The CDR3 is made up of 15 amino acids. V was clipped by 6 bases and J by 7 bases; unmatched bases: 12. Sequenced: PBMCs. This sequence originates from a girl aged 2-10 years in good health and CMV-seronegative. This chain connects TRBV19 to TRBJ1-5, with TRBD1 identical over 7 bases. The CDR3 DNA sequence: TGTGCCAGTAGAGACAGGGTGAGGGGGATGCAGCCCCAGCATTTT. This encodes CASRDRVRGMQPQHF.